These 21 T cell receptor beta chains originate from one sample sequenced in a study of shared clonotypes between healthy human individuals. Only in-frame clones appear in the TCRdb table, and some are missing; sequencing was by immunoSEQ multiplex PCR. Of about 2.4 million clones detected, 90% to 95% appear once; the ten largest clones hold approximately 0.35%. The specimen was naive CD4+ T cells from PBMCs. The sample's subset: CD45RA+ positively selected. Receptor source: a man in his late teens or twenties in good health. Some clones in this sample may be carry-over from other donors' samples.

The genes are TRBV11-2 and TRBJ2-7; 7 bases agree with TRBD2. Germline CDR1 is SGHAT and CDR2 is FQNNGV. This CDR3 contains 13 residues. J was trimmed by 10 bases and V by 6 bases; bases with no gene match: 12. CDR3 amino acids: CASSFSGSQGQYF. For the CDR3, the DNA is TGTGCCAGCAGTTTTAGCGGGTCTCAGGGCCAGTACTTC.

V gene TRBV6-5 combines with J gene TRBJ2-3; D possibly uses TRBD1 or TRBD2 (5 bases each). Deletions cut 0 bases from V and 2 bases from J, with 12 bases between. The CDR3 has 16 residues. From germline, CDR1 is MNHEY and CDR2 SVGAGI. The DNA of the CDR3 is TGTGCCAGCAGTTACTCGAGGGGCGAGTTCACAGATACGCAGTATTTT. Protein: CASSYSRGEFTDTQYF.

The gene calls are TRBV28 and TRBJ2-7; D is ambiguous. V lost 7 bases to trimming and J lost 3 bases, with 16 bases between them. In germline, CDR1 is MDHEN, CDR2 SYDVKM. The CDR3 runs 14 residues. The chain's CDR3 is CASTPRPPGYEQYF. CDR3 in DNA: TGTGCCAGCACCCCCCGGCCCCCGGGCTACGAGCAGTACTTC.

The V gene is TRBV7-9, the J gene TRBJ2-2; 10 bases are a match to TRBD2. Trimming removed 2 bases from V and 5 bases from J; junction bases left unmatched: 2. Germline V gene data show CDR1 as SEHNR and CDR2 as FQNEAQ (reference sequence). The CDR3 is 15 residues long. CDR3 nucleotides: TGTGCCAGCAGCTTACCTAGCGGGAGAACCGGGGAGCTGTTTTTT. Protein: CASSLPSGRTGELFF.

This sequence joins TRBV30 and TRBJ1-4; D remains unclear. The CDR3 contains 12 residues. Trimming shortened V by 0 bases and J by 8 bases, and 7 bases separated the two germline ends. Germline V CDR1 and CDR2: GTSNPN, SVGIG (reference sequence). The CDR3 bases are TGTGCCTGGAGTGTAAGTGGCGAAAAACTGTTTTTT. This translates into CAWSVSGEKLFF.

The chain is built from TRBV19 and TRBJ1-5; no clear D. Trimming stripped 11 bases from V and 2 bases from J, with 13 bases between. This CDR3 contains 13 residues. The V gene's germline CDR1 is LNHDA and CDR2 SQIVND (reference sequence). The CDR3 region is CAQWPRRNQPQHF. In DNA form, the CDR3 reads TGTGCCCAGTGGCCCAGGCGCAATCAGCCCCAGCATTTT. The whole variable domain, remainder taken from reference TRBV19 and TRBJ1-5, is DGGITQSPKYLFRKEGQNVTLSCEQNLNHDAMYWYRQDPGQGLRLIYYSQIVNDFQKGDIAEGYSVSREKKESFPLTVTSAQKNPTAFYLCAQWPRRNQPQHFGDGTRLSIL.

The chain recombines TRBV6-4 with TRBJ2-7; TRBD2 might be the D (6 bases). CDR3 length: 15 residues. Germline-derived CDR1 and CDR2 are MRHNA and SNTAGT. With 6 bases removed from V and 2 bases from J, the gap between germline ends came to 17 bases. CDR3 nucleotides: TGTGCCAGCAGGAGGGACTCACGATCGACCTACGAGCAGTACTTC. As protein: CASRRDSRSTYEQYF.

The chain couples TRBV6-6 to TRBJ2-2; TRBD1 matches 7 bases. The V gene's germline CDR1 is MNHNY and CDR2 SVGAGI (reference sequence). The J segment lost 9 bases and the V segment lost 4 bases, leaving 8 bases of the junction unmatched. The CDR3 spans 14 residues. Here the CDR3 reads CASSSDRVGRELFF. CDR3 DNA sequence: TGTGCCAGCAGTTCTGACAGGGTTGGCCGGGAGCTGTTTTTT.

V and J are TRBV28 and TRBJ2-5, with 7 bases aligning to TRBD1. The tail of the sequence fits TRBJ2-7 better, so the J call may be wrong. The CDR3 extends over 14 amino acids. The germline gives CDR1 MDHEN, CDR2 SYDVKM. The CDR3 nucleotides read TGTGCCACCGCCTCAGACAGGGCAGTCAACGAGCAGTACTTC. Protein product: CATASDRAVNEQYF.

The J gene is TRBJ2-3, the V gene TRBV27; 16 bases match TRBD2. CDR1 is MNHEY, CDR2 SMNVEV, per germline (reference sequence). With 7 bases clipped from V and 6 bases from J, the junction kept 13 bases outside the gene matches. This CDR3 is 18 amino acids long. This CDR3 is CASKVWGLAGGPSDTQYF. The CDR3 region has the DNA TGTGCCAGCAAAGTTTGGGGACTAGCGGGAGGGCCCTCGGATACGCAGTATTTT.

This clone appeared once. Other DNA sequences in this specimen translate into the identical CDR3. This chain uses TRBV5-1 with TRBJ2-2; D uncertain. Trimming removed 2 bases at V and 2 bases at J, with 10 bases between. CDR3 length equals 15 residues. Germline values: CDR1 SGHRS, CDR2 YFSETQ. The CDR3 loop reads CASSLTGGNTGELFF. For the CDR3, the DNA is TGCGCCAGCAGCTTAACCGGCGGAAACACCGGGGAGCTGTTTTTT.

The rearrangement links TRBV14 to TRBJ1-2, with no clear D. Germline loops: CDR1 SGHDN, CDR2 FVKESK. This CDR3 contains 14 residues. The V gene lost 0 bases and the J gene lost 2 bases, with 7 bases spanning the gap. The CDR3 DNA follows: TGTGCCAGCAGCCAAGAGGGCAGGAACTATGGCTACACCTTC. Translating gives CASSQEGRNYGYTF.

The genes are TRBV7-9 and TRBJ1-4, with D uncertain. The CDR3 covers 12 residues. Germline V CDR1 and CDR2: SEHNR, FQNEAQ (reference sequence). V lost 7 bases, J lost 7 bases, and 10 bases lay in between. This CDR3 is CASTIGSEKLFF. The DNA for the CDR3 is TGTGCCAGCACCATTGGTAGTGAAAAACTGTTTTTT.

V is TRBV5-1 and J is TRBJ2-5, with D tentatively TRBD1 (6 bases). In germline, CDR1 is SGHRS, CDR2 YFSETQ. The V end was cut by 0 bases, the J end by 5 bases, with 14 bases between. The CDR3 is 15 amino acids. The DNA for the CDR3 is TGCGCCAGCAGCTTGGAGTGGGGGCTGGAGGAGACCCAGTACTTC. Protein sequence: CASSLEWGLEETQYF.

The CDR3 region is CASSPAFGSFGQNIQYF. The CDR3 coding sequence is TGTGCCAGCTCACCGGCCTTCGGCAGTTTCGGCCAAAACATTCAGTACTTC. The V and J genes are TRBV18 and TRBJ2-4; D remains unclear. V lost 3 bases to trimming and J lost 5 bases, with 20 bases between them. The CDR3 consists of 17 residues. CDR1 and CDR2 (germline): KGHSH, LQKENI.

As for this clone: A junction end diverges from the germline sequence, so it may reflect a read error. The same CDR3 is also encoded by other DNA sequences in this sample. The chain links TRBV7-2 to TRBJ1-1; 7 nucleotides align to TRBD1. This CDR3 has 13 residues. Germline assignment: CDR1 SGHTA and CDR2 FQGNSA. This CDR3 reads CASSSDRDTEAFF. The CDR3 region has the DNA TGTGCCAGTAGCTCCGACAGGGACACTGAAGCTTTCTTT.

The chain employs TRBV21-1 and TRBJ1-1. TRBV21-1 is a pseudogene. CDR3 length: 16 residues. DNA of the CDR3: TGTGCCAGCAGAAGGGCAATAGCTACCATTCGCACTGAAGCTTTCTTT. This codes for CASRRAIATIRTEAFF.

The rearrangement joins TRBV9 to TRBJ2-7; D remains unclear. This CDR3 has 16 residues. Per the germline V gene, CDR1 is SGDLS and CDR2 is YYNGEE. V was clipped by 0 bases and J by 2 bases, with 15 bases between them. CDR3 amino acids: CASSVGGARTAYEQYF. The CDR3 nucleotides read TGTGCCAGCAGCGTAGGGGGTGCGAGGACCGCCTACGAGCAGTACTTC.

This CDR3 reads CASSFLASGRHDEQYF. CDR3 sequence (DNA): TGTGCCAGCAGTTTTTTGGCTAGCGGGAGACACGACGAGCAGTACTTC. The V call is TRBV27, the J call TRBJ2-7; 10 nucleotides match TRBD2. Trimming at V came to 3 bases and at J to 5 bases, leaving 10 bases not matched to a gene. The V gene's germline CDR1 is MNHEY and CDR2 SMNVEV (reference sequence). The CDR3 totals 16 residues.

This chain joins TRBV19 and TRBJ2-3, with 9 bases matching TRBD1. CDR3 length equals 14 residues. Per the germline V gene, CDR1 is LNHDA and CDR2 is SQIVND (reference sequence). V was pared by 5 bases and J by 4 bases, with 4 bases of the junction left unmatched. CDR3 region: CASSRDRAADTQYF. CDR3 nucleotide sequence: TGTGCCAGTAGTCGGGACAGGGCAGCAGATACGCAGTATTTT.

The rearrangement joins TRBV5-4 to TRBJ2-5; D is unclear. The DNA end lines up better with TRBJ2-7; the J call may be wrong. Germline lookup yields CDR1 SGHNT and CDR2 YYREEE (reference sequence). The CDR3 is 14 amino acids. CDR3 protein: CASSLSMSAYEQYF. Here the CDR3 DNA reads TGTGCCAGCAGCTTGAGTATGAGCGCCTACGAGCAGTACTTC.